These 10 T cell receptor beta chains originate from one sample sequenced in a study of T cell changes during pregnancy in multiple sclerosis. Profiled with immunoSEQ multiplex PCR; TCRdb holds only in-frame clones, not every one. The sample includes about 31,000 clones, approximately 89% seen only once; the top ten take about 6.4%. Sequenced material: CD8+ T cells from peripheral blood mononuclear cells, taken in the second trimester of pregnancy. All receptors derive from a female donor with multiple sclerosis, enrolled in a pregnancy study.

This CDR3 is CASSPTSYFTDTQYF. The CDR3 DNA reads as TGTGCCAGCAGCCCGACTAGCTACTTCACAGATACGCAGTATTTT. J is TRBJ2-3 and V is TRBV7-2, with 7 bases fitting TRBD2. V shed 5 bases, J shed 2 bases, and the junction held 7 bases outside the gene matches. CDR3 length: 15 residues. Germline V gene lookup returns CDR1 SGHTA and CDR2 FQGNSA.

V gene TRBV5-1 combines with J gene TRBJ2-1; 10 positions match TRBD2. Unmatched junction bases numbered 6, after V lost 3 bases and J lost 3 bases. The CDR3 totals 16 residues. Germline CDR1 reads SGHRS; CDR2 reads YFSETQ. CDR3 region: CASSSLAGENYNEQFF. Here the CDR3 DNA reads TGCGCCAGCAGCTCGCTAGCGGGAGAGAACTACAATGAGCAGTTCTTC.

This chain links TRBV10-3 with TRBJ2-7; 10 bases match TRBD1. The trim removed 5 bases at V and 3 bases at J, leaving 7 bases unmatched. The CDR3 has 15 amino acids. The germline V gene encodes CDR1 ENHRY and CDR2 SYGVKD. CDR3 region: CAISHRDRGYYEQYF. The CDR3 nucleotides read TGTGCCATCAGTCACCGGGACAGGGGTTACTACGAGCAGTACTTC.

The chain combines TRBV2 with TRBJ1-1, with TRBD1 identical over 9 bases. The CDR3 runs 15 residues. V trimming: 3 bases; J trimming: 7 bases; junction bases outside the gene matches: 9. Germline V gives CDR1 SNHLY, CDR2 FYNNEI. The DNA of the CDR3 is TGTGCCAGCAGTGATAGAGACAGGGGGGACGGTGAAGCTTTCTTT. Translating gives CASSDRDRGDGEAFF.

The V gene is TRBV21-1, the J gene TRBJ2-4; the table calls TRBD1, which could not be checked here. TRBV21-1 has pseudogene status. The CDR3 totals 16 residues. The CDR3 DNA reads TGTGCCAGCAGCAAAGCGCTTTTGGGCAGGAAAAACATTCAGTACTTC. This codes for CASSKALLGRKNIQYF.

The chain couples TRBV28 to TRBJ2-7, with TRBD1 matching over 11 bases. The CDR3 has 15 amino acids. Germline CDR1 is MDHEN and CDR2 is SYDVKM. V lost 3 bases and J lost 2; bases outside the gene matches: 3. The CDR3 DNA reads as TGTGCCAGCAGTTTGGGACAGGGGGGCACCTACGAGCAGTACTTC. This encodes CASSLGQGGTYEQYF.

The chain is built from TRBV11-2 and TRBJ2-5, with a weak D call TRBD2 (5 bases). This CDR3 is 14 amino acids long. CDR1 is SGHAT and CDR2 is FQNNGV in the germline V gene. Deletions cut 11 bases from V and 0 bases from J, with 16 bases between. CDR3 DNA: TGTGCCGTCGAGCGGCTATTCCACCAAGAGACCCAGTACTTC. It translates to CAVERLFHQETQYF.

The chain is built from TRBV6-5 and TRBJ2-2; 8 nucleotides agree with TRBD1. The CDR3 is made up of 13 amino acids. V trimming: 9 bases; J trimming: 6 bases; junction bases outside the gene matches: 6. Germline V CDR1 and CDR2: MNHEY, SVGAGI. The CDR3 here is CASSTGESGELFF. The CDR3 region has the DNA TGTGCCAGTTCGACAGGGGAATCCGGGGAGCTGTTTTTT.

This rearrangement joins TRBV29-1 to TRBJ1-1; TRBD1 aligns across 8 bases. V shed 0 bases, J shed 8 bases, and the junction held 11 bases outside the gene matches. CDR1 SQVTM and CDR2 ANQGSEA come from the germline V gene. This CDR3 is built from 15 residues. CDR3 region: CSVEDIDRGLLEAFF. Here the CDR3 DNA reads TGCAGCGTTGAAGATATAGACAGGGGTCTCCTAGAAGCTTTCTTT.

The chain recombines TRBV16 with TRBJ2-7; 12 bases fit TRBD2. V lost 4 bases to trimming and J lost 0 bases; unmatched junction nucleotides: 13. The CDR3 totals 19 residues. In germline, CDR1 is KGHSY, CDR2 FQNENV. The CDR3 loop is CASSRGRGTSGPGSYEQYF. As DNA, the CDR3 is TGTGCCAGCAGCCGGGGCCGGGGGACTAGCGGGCCCGGCTCCTACGAGCAGTACTTC.